These T cell receptor beta chains were read from a single sample in a study of blood T cell repertoires in COVID-19. This table comes from immunoSEQ multiplex PCR, and its TCRdb copy is limited to in-frame clones, with some not included. The data contain under 200,000 clones, 86% of them seen just once; the ten biggest clones take up around 3.5%. The sample was peripheral blood. Every receptor here comes from an older man with acute or convalescent COVID-19. The CDR3 runs from the conserved cysteine through the conserved F or W. The order of the fields is CDR3 length, J gene, clone size, D gene, V gene, CDR3 protein, CDR3 DNA. D genes are given only for firm matches. Clone sizes are given selectively: once, few, many, or a class where the clone is expanded.

13,TRBJ1-4,.,.,TRBV7-6,CASSSTRMGQLFF,TGTGCCAGCAGTTCCACGCGGATGGGGCAACTGTTTTTT
14,TRBJ2-7,.,TRBD1,TRBV11-2,CASSWTGGSYEQYF,TGTGCCAGCAGCTGGACAGGTGGGTCCTACGAGCAGTACTTC
13,TRBJ1-2,.,TRBD1,TRBV15,CATSIGQGTSYTF,TGTGCCACCAGCATCGGACAGGGCACAAGCTACACCTTC
13,TRBJ1-1,.,TRBD1,TRBV11-3,CASSLRGLAEAFF,TGTGCCAGCAGTCTCAGGGGGCTTGCTGAAGCTTTCTTT
13,TRBJ2-2,once,.,TRBV18,CASSPQEAGELFF,TGTGCCAGCTCACCGCAGGAGGCCGGGGAGCTGTTTTTT
12,TRBJ1-6,.,.,TRBV7-8,CASSPPNSPLHF,TGTGCCAGCAGCCCCCCGAATTCACCCCTCCACTTT
15,TRBJ2-1,.,TRBD2,TRBV6-5,CASSYLAGSYNEQFF,TGTGCCAGCAGTTATCTAGCGGGGTCCTACAATGAGCAGTTCTTC
12,TRBJ2-3,.,.,TRBV7-3,CASSRSRDTQYF,TGTGCCAGCAGCCGATCGAGAGATACGCAGTATTTT
15,TRBJ1-2,.,TRBD1,TRBV6-5,CASSYSTGGVYGYTF,TGTGCCAGCAGTTACTCGACAGGGGGGGTCTATGGCTACACCTTC
11,TRBJ2-1,.,.,TRBV30,CAWSENIEQFF,TGTGCCTGGAGTGAGAACATAGAGCAGTTCTTC
15,TRBJ1-1,few,.,TRBV11-1,CASSLYGAMNTEAFF,TGTGCCAGCAGCTTATATGGGGCCATGAACACTGAAGCTTTCTTT
15,TRBJ2-5,.,TRBD2,TRBV6-4,CASSSIRTRGETQYF,TGTGCCAGCAGTTCAATTAGGACTAGAGGGGAGACCCAGTACTTC
15,TRBJ2-3,.,.,TRBV27,CASNIWGDGTDTQYF,TGTGCCAGCAATATATGGGGGGATGGCACAGATACGCAGTATTTT
18,TRBJ2-4,.,TRBD2,TRBV18,CASSPLSGGRLTKNIQYF,TGTGCCAGCTCACCCCTGTCGGGGGGTAGGTTGACCAAAAACATTCAGTACTTC
18,TRBJ2-7,.,TRBD2,TRBV27,CASSPRAGGRTSAYEQYF,TGTGCCAGCAGTCCCAGGGCAGGGGGTAGGACTAGCGCCTACGAGCAGTACTTC
15,TRBJ1-4,.,.,TRBV7-2,CASSLVGGSNEKLFF,TGTGCCAGCAGCTTAGTTGGGGGGTCTAATGAAAAACTGTTTTTT